The 27 T cell receptor beta chains below come from one sample, sequenced in a study of T cell changes during pregnancy in multiple sclerosis. Libraries were prepared by immunoSEQ multiplex PCR; TCRdb keeps only in-frame clonotypes and omits some of them. The sample carries 80,000 to 100,000 clones, almost 95% recorded once. The specimen comprised peripheral blood, sampled in the first trimester of pregnancy. The receptors were gathered from a female donor with multiple sclerosis, enrolled in a pregnancy study.

There are a few counts of this clone. This chain joins TRBV30 and TRBJ2-5, with D maybe TRBD1 (6 bases). The V gene's germline CDR1 is GTSNPN and CDR2 SVGIG (reference sequence). This CDR3 comprises 14 residues. The V end lost 0 bases, the J end lost 5 bases, and 13 bases lay between the germline ends. In nucleotides, the CDR3 is TGTGCCTGGAGTGTAGGGGGTCGGCGGGAGACCCAGTACTTC. Its protein is CAWSVGGRRETQYF.

The CDR3 nucleotides are TGTGCCAGCAAGGGGGCTCAGCCCCAGCATTTT. It codes for CASKGAQPQHF. The chain couples TRBV6-5 to TRBJ1-5; 7 bases match TRBD1. The CDR3 covers 11 residues. V lost 7 bases and J lost 6; bases outside the gene matches: 0. Per the germline V gene, CDR1 is MNHEY and CDR2 is SVGAGI.

This chain joins TRBV5-5 and TRBJ1-1; D remains unclear. The ends were cut back, 0 bases at V and 1 base at J, with 16 bases in the middle. Germline V gene lookup returns CDR1 SGHKS and CDR2 YYEKEE (reference sequence). The CDR3 runs to 17 residues. The CDR3 DNA reads as TGTGCCAGCAGCTTGGATGCAGGACGCGGGGAGAACACTGAAGCTTTCTTT. Translation gives CASSLDAGRGENTEAFF.

The chain couples TRBV5-5 to TRBJ2-5, with 11 nucleotides matching TRBD2. Germline CDR1 reads SGHKS; CDR2 reads YYEKEE (reference sequence). The junction had 7 bases not matched to a gene; V was cut back by 2 bases and J by 4 bases. This CDR3 has 16 residues. This chain's CDR3 is CASSFRLAGIVETQYF. CDR3 in DNA: TGTGCCAGCAGCTTTAGACTAGCGGGAATAGTAGAGACCCAGTACTTC.

This chain connects TRBV6-1 to TRBJ2-7; 11 nucleotides agree with TRBD2. The CDR3 is 15 amino acids. Trimming took 4 bases from V and 3 from J; bases not matched to a gene: 5. Looked up from germline, CDR1 is MNHNS and CDR2 is SASEGT. The CDR3 sequence is CASSASGRLSYEQYF. The CDR3 DNA reads TGTGCCAGCAGTGCTAGCGGGAGGCTGAGCTACGAGCAGTACTTC.

This clone was seen more than once but under ten times. The rearrangement links TRBV30 to TRBJ1-5; D unclear. V shed 2 bases and J shed 5 bases, with 10 bases lying between them. Germline CDR1 reads GTSNPN; CDR2 reads SVGIG (reference sequence). The CDR3 runs to 13 residues. The CDR3 is CAWSSGRDQPQHF. CDR3 bases: TGTGCCTGGAGTTCGGGTCGCGATCAGCCCCAGCATTTT.

This rearrangement joins TRBV28 to TRBJ2-2, with D possibly matching TRBD2 (5 bases). The CDR3 has 13 amino acids. V gave up 7 bases and J gave up 2 bases, with 8 bases separating them. Germline V gene data show CDR1 as MDHEN and CDR2 as SYDVKM. CDR3 nucleotide sequence: TGTGCCAGCACCACTAGAAACACCGGGGAGCTGTTTTTT. It is translated as CASTTRNTGELFF.

The gene calls are TRBV19 and TRBJ2-5, with 8 bases identical to TRBD1. The CDR3 has 15 amino acids. The junction had 11 bases not matched to a gene; V was cut back by 5 bases and J by 6 bases. Germline V gene lookup returns CDR1 LNHDA and CDR2 SQIVND (reference sequence). The CDR3 loop reads CASSPARTGRQTQYF. Here the CDR3 DNA reads TGTGCCAGTAGTCCCGCGCGGACAGGGAGGCAGACCCAGTACTTC.

The rearrangement uses TRBV9 and TRBJ2-3, with TRBD2 identical over 8 bases. After removal of 3 bases from V and 0 bases from J, the junction contained 6 bases not matched to a gene. CDR1 is SGDLS, CDR2 YYNGEE, per germline. This CDR3 has 16 residues. The CDR3: CASSELADASTDTQYF. The CDR3 DNA sequence: TGTGCCAGCAGCGAACTAGCGGATGCTAGCACAGATACGCAGTATTTT.

The chain joins TRBV27 to TRBJ2-7; 14 positions match TRBD2. In germline, CDR1 is MNHEY, CDR2 SMNVEV (reference sequence). V shed 6 bases and J 0 bases; nucleotides not matched to a gene: 10. CDR3 length equals 18 residues. The CDR3 region is CASRSGLAGEDLSYEQYF. The CDR3, as DNA: TGTGCCAGCAGATCGGGACTAGCGGGAGAAGACCTCTCCTACGAGCAGTACTTC.

This chain joins TRBV4-1 and TRBJ1-2; D uncertain. V lost 3 bases, J lost 8 bases, and 19 bases lay in between. This CDR3 comprises 15 residues. The V gene's germline CDR1 is MGHRA and CDR2 YSYEKL. CDR3: CASSHSGARLAGYTF. CDR3 bases: TGCGCCAGCAGCCACTCGGGAGCGCGGCTGGCAGGCTACACCTTC.

The chain links TRBV5-1 to TRBJ2-7; D is possibly TRBD2 (6 bases). Germline CDR1 reads SGHRS; CDR2 reads YFSETQ. Trimming pared 0 bases from V and 1 base from J, leaving 23 bases between. This CDR3 spans 19 amino acids. CDR3 in amino acids: CASSLAVASGRPRSYEQYF. Written as DNA, the CDR3 is TGCGCCAGCAGCTTGGCAGTAGCAAGCGGGCGACCCCGTTCCTACGAGCAGTACTTC.

The J gene is TRBJ2-7, the V gene TRBV19; 7 bases map to TRBD2. The V and J ends lost 3 bases and 4 bases, in that order; junction bases with no gene match: 9. CDR1 is LNHDA and CDR2 is SQIVND in the germline V gene (reference sequence). The CDR3 covers 15 residues. The CDR3 region is CASSMAAGVGYEQYF. The DNA of the CDR3 is TGTGCCAGTAGTATGGCGGCGGGAGTGGGTTACGAGCAGTACTTC.

The J gene is TRBJ2-1, the V gene TRBV9; 7 positions agree with TRBD2. Germline V gives CDR1 SGDLS, CDR2 YYNGEE. The length of the CDR3 is 15 residues. The V and J ends lost 3 bases and 3 bases, in that order; junction bases with no gene match: 6. The CDR3 loop reads CASSGGLAVYNEQFF. CDR3 in DNA: TGTGCCAGCAGCGGAGGGCTAGCGGTCTACAATGAGCAGTTCTTC.

The chain employs TRBV5-1 and TRBJ2-1; TRBD1 is a possible D gene (6 bases). The CDR3 loop spans 13 amino acids. Trimming took 6 bases from V and 8 from J, leaving 15 bases between them. Looked up from germline, CDR1 is SGHRS and CDR2 is YFSETQ. CDR3 loop: CASKVGGADEQFF. The CDR3 DNA is TGCGCCAGCAAGGTTGGGGGCGCCGATGAGCAGTTCTTC.

V and J are TRBV7-2 and TRBJ2-7; TRBD2 is a possible D gene (6 bases). V was cut by 3 bases and J by 7 bases, with 19 bases left in between. The germline V gene encodes CDR1 SGHTA and CDR2 FQGNSA. This CDR3 has 15 amino acids. The CDR3 DNA reads as TGTGCCAGCAGCTTCGGTTCAACGGGAGAGTGGGAGCAGTACTTC. This gives the protein CASSFGSTGEWEQYF. Combining the CDR3 with reference TRBV7-2 and TRBJ2-7 gives the whole variable domain GAGVSQSPSNKVTEKGKDVELRCDPISGHTALYWYRQSLGQGLEFLIYFQGNSAPDKSGLPSDRFSAERTGGSVSTLTIQRTQQEDSAVYLCASSFGSTGEWEQYFGPGTRLTVT.

This clone is a singleton in its sample. The genes are TRBV7-9 and TRBJ2-1; 7 positions agree with TRBD1. The CDR3 length is 14 residues. The germline gives CDR1 SEHNR, CDR2 FQNEAQ (reference sequence). J gave up 6 bases and V 0 bases, and 2 bases lay outside the gene matches. CDR3 sequence: CASSLAAGGNEQFF. As DNA, the CDR3 is TGTGCCAGCAGCTTAGCCGCAGGGGGCAATGAGCAGTTCTTC.

The J gene is TRBJ1-3, the V gene TRBV11-2; 10 positions agree with TRBD1. With V trimmed by 3 bases and J by 6 bases, 8 bases remained unmatched. Per the germline V gene, CDR1 is SGHAT and CDR2 is FQNNGV. The CDR3 has 16 amino acids. This chain's CDR3 is CASSFTDRGLTNTIYF. The CDR3 DNA follows: TGTGCCAGCAGCTTTACCGACAGGGGGCTGACAAACACCATATATTTT.

This clone was picked up a small number of times. The V gene is TRBV19, the J gene TRBJ1-2; perhaps TRBD1 as D (6 bases). V was trimmed by 5 bases and J by 8 bases, leaving 18 bases between them. CDR1 LNHDA and CDR2 SQIVND come from the germline V gene (reference sequence). The length of the CDR3 is 14 residues. The DNA for the CDR3 is TGTGCCAGTAGTCCCCCGGTGCGACAGGAAGGCTACACCTTC. Residues: CASSPPVRQEGYTF.

The V and J genes are TRBV11-2 and TRBJ2-1; D gene ambiguous. CDR3 length: 15 residues. Germline V CDR1 and CDR2: SGHAT, FQNNGV. Trimming pared 0 bases from V and 7 bases from J, leaving 13 bases between. The CDR3 nucleotides are TGTGCCAGCAGCTTAGACAGATTCCATTGGAATGAGCAGTTCTTC. Encoded protein: CASSLDRFHWNEQFF.

The rearrangement joins TRBV15 to TRBJ2-4; TRBD2 matches at 9 bases. CDR1 LNHNV and CDR2 YYDKDF come from the germline V gene (reference sequence). The CDR3 is made up of 14 amino acids. J was trimmed by 7 bases and V by 1 base; bases with no gene match: 2. The CDR3 bases are TGTGCCACCAGCAGAGCCGGGACTAGCAACATTCAGTACTTC. It specifies CATSRAGTSNIQYF. Complete variable domain (other parts from reference TRBV15 and TRBJ2-4): DAMVIQNPRYQVTQFGKPVTLSCSQTLNHNVMYWYQQKSSQAPKLLFHYYDKDFNNEADTPDNFQSRRPNTSFCFLDIRSPGLGDTAMYLCATSRAGTSNIQYFGAGTRLSVL.

V is TRBV29-1 and J is TRBJ2-1; TRBD2 aligns across 12 bases. CDR1 SQVTM and CDR2 ANQGSEA come from the germline V gene. J was trimmed by 4 bases and V by 7 bases; bases with no gene match: 5. The CDR3 extends over 14 amino acids. The CDR3, as DNA: TGCAGCGGCGGACTAGCGGGACGATACAATGAGCAGTTCTTC. Protein product: CSGGLAGRYNEQFF.

The gene calls are TRBV6-5 and TRBJ2-7; TRBD2 agrees at 8 bases. V lost 0 bases, J lost 2 bases, and 6 bases stayed unmatched. Germline V gives CDR1 MNHEY, CDR2 SVGAGI. The CDR3 is 16 amino acids. The CDR3 coding sequence is TGTGCCAGCAGTTACTCACCGGGAGGGCCTCCCTACGAGCAGTACTTC. Amino acid sequence: CASSYSPGGPPYEQYF.

The CDR3 coding sequence is TGTGCCAGTAGTATTCGGGGTCTAGCGGGAGCGAACACCGGGGAGCTGTTTTTT. Translating gives CASSIRGLAGANTGELFF. The chain combines TRBV19 with TRBJ2-2; 10 positions agree with TRBD2. The CDR3 totals 18 residues. Germline V gene lookup returns CDR1 LNHDA and CDR2 SQIVND (reference sequence). J lost 0 bases, V lost 3 bases, and 7 bases had no gene match.

V is TRBV6-5 and J is TRBJ2-1; 7 bases are a match to TRBD1. Per the germline V gene, CDR1 is MNHEY and CDR2 is SVGAGI. The CDR3 sequence is 13 residues long. Trimming at V came to 2 bases and at J to 5 bases, leaving 0 bases not matched to a gene. This CDR3 reads CASSYTGDNEQFF. The CDR3 nucleotides are TGTGCCAGCAGTTACACAGGGGACAATGAGCAGTTCTTC.

The chain combines TRBV28 with TRBJ1-5; 8 positions agree with TRBD1. Germline-derived CDR1 and CDR2 are MDHEN and SYDVKM. The CDR3 runs 15 residues. V lost 5 bases to trimming and J lost 6 bases; unmatched junction nucleotides: 9. The CDR3 bases are TGTGCCAGCAGTACCCGGACAGGGATAGGTCAGCCCCAGCATTTT. Amino acids: CASSTRTGIGQPQHF.

The chain links TRBV5-1 to TRBJ1-1, with 7 bases matching TRBD1. Germline V gene lookup returns CDR1 SGHRS and CDR2 YFSETQ. Trimming at V came to 4 bases and at J to 6 bases, leaving 12 bases not matched to a gene. The CDR3 runs 15 residues. DNA of the CDR3: TGCGCCAGCAGCACCGGACAGGCCTCCACAGCTGAAGCTTTCTTT. Its protein is CASSTGQASTAEAFF.